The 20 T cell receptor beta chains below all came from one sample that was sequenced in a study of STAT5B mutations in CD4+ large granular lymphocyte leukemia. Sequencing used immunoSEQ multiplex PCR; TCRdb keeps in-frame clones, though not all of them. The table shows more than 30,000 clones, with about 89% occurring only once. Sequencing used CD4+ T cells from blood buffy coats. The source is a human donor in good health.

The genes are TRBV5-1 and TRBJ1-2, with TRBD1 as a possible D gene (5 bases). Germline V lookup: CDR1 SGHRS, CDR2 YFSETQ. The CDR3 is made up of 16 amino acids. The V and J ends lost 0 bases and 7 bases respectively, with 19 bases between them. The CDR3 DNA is TGCGCCAGCAGCTTGGAGACGGGGCCTGCCTGGAGTGGCTACACCTTC. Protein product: CASSLETGPAWSGYTF.

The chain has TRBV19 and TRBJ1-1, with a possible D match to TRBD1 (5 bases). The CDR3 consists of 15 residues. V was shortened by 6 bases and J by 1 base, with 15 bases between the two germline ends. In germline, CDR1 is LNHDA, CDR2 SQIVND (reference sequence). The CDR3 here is CASRITVGPNTEAFF. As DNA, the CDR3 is TGTGCCAGTAGGATCACCGTGGGACCGAACACTGAAGCTTTCTTT.

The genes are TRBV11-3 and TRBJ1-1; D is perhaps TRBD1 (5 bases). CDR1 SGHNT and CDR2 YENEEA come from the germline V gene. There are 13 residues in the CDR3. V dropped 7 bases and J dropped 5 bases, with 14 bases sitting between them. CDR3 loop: CASKNDRGTEAFF. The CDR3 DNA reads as TGTGCCAGCAAAAACGATCGGGGGACTGAAGCTTTCTTT.

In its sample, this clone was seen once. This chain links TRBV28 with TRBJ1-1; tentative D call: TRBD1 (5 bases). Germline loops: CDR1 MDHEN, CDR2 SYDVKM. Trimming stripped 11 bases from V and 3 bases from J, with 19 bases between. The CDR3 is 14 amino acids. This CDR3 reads CAARGAARYTEAFF. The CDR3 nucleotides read TGTGCCGCGAGAGGGGCAGCCAGATACACTGAAGCTTTCTTT.

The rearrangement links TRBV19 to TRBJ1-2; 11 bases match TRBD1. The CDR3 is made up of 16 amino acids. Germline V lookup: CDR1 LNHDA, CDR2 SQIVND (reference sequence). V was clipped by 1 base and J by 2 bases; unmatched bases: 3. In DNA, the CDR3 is TGTGCCAGTAGTATAGGGGGGGACAGGGGGAACTATGGCTACACCTTC. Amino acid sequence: CASSIGGDRGNYGYTF.

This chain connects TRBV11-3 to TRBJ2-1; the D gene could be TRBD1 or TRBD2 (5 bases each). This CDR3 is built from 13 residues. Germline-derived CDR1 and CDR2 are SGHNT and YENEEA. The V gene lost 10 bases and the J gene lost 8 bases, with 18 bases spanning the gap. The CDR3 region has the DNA TGTGCCACCGGGACGAGGGCCGGCTATGAGCAGTTCTTC. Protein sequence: CATGTRAGYEQFF. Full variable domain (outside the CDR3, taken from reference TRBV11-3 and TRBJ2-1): EAGVVQSPRYKIIEKKQPVAFWCNPISGHNTLYWYLQNLGQGPELLIRYENEEAVDDSQLPKDRFSAERLKGVDSTLKIQPAELGDSAVYLCATGTRAGYEQFFGPGTRLTVL.

CDR3 amino acids: CASSLTGLAGAGANVLTF. CDR3 in DNA: TGTGCCAGCAGTTTAACGGGACTAGCGGGAGCTGGGGCCAACGTCCTGACTTTC. This chain joins TRBV27 and TRBJ2-6; TRBD2 matches at 14 bases. CDR1 and CDR2 from the germline V gene are MNHEY and SMNVEV (reference sequence). V shed 2 bases, J shed 2 bases, and the junction held 2 bases outside the gene matches. The CDR3 runs 18 residues.

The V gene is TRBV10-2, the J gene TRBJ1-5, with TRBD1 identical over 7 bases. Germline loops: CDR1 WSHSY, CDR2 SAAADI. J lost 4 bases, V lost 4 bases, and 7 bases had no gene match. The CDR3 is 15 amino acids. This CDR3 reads CASSVFGTANQPQHF. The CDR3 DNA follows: TGCGCCAGCAGTGTGTTTGGGACAGCTAATCAGCCCCAGCATTTT.

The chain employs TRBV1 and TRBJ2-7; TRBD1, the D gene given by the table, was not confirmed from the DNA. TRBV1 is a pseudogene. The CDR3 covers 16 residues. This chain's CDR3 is CTSSQANRTPTYEQYF. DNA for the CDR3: TGCACCAGCAGCCAAGCTAACAGAACTCCAACCTACGAGCAGTACTTC.

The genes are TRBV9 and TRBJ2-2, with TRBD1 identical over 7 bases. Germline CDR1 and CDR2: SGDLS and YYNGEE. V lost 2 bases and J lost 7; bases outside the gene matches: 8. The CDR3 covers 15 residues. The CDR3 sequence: CASSVRQGSGGELFF. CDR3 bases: TGTGCCAGCAGCGTCAGACAGGGTTCGGGCGGGGAGCTGTTTTTT.

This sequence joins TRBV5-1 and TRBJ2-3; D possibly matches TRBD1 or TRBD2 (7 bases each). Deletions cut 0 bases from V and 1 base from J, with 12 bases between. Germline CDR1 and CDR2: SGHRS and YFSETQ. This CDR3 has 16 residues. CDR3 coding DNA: TGCGCCAGCAGCTTGGGGCCAGGGGGGGGCACAGATACGCAGTATTTT. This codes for CASSLGPGGGTDTQYF.

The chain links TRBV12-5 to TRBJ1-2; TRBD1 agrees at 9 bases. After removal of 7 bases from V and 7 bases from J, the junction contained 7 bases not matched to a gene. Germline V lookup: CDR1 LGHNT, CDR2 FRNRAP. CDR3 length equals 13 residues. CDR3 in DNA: TGTGCTAGTGCCCTTGGACAGGGGTTTGGCTACACCTTC. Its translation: CASALGQGFGYTF.

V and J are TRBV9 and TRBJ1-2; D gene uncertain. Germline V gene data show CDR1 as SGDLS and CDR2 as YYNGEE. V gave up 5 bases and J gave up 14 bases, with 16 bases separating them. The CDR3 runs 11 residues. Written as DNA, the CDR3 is TGTGCCAGCAGAGGAGCCTATAGATTGACCTTC. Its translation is CASRGAYRLTF.

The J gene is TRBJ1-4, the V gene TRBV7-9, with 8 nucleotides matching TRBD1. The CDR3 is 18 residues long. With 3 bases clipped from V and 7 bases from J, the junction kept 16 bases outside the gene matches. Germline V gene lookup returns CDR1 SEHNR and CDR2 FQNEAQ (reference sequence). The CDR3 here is CASSFPAGGVGESEKLFF. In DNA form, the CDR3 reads TGTGCCAGCAGCTTTCCGGCAGGGGGCGTGGGGGAAAGTGAAAAACTGTTTTTT.

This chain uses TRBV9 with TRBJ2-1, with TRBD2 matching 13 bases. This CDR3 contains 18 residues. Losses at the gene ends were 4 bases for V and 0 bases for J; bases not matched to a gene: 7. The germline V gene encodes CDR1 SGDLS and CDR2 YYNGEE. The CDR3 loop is CASSPRTSGSPSYNEQFF. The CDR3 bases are TGTGCCAGCAGCCCCCGGACTAGCGGGAGCCCCTCCTACAATGAGCAGTTCTTC. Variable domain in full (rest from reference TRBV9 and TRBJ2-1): DSGVTQTPKHLITATGQRVTLRCSPRSGDLSVYWYQQSLDQGLQFLIQYYNGEERAKGNILERFSAQQFPDLHSELNLSSLELGDSALYFCASSPRTSGSPSYNEQFFGPGTRLTVL.

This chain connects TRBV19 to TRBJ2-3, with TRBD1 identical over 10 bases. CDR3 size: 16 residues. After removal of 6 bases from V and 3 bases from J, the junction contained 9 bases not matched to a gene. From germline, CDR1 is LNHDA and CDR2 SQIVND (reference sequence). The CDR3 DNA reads TGTGCCAGTAGGAACGCTGACAGGGGGCTAACAGATACGCAGTATTTT. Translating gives CASRNADRGLTDTQYF.

The CDR3 bases are TGTGCCAGCAGCCAAATCCTTTACGAGCAGTACTTC. This encodes CASSQILYEQYF. The V gene is TRBV6-5, the J gene TRBJ2-7; D remains ambiguous. Per the germline V gene, CDR1 is MNHEY and CDR2 is SVGAGI. The CDR3 contains 12 residues. Between the trimmed V and J ends, which lost 6 bases and 4 bases, there was a span of 10 bases.

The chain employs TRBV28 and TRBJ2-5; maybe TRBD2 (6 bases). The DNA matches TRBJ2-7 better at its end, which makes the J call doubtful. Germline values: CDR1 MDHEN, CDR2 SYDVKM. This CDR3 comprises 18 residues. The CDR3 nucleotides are TGTGCCAGCAGTATATCACCCGGACTCGGGGGTTTCTCCTACGAGCAGTACTTC. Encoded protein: CASSISPGLGGFSYEQYF.

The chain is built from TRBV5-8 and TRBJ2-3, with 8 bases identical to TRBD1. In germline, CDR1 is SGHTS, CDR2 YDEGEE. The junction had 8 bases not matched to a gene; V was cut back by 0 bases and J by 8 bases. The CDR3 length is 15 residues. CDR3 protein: CASSLGQGSFGTQYF. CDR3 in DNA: TGTGCCAGCAGCTTGGGACAGGGGTCTTTCGGTACGCAGTATTTT.

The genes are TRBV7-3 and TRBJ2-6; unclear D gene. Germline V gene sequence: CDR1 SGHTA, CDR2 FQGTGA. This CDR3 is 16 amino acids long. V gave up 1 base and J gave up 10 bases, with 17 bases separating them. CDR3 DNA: TGTGCCAGCAGCTTAAACGGGCCAGGCGCTCTAAACGTCCTGACTTTC. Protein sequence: CASSLNGPGALNVLTF.